This T cell receptor beta chain was profiled in a study of T cell changes during pregnancy in multiple sclerosis. CDR1 is LNHDA, CDR2 SQIVND, per germline (reference sequence). The CDR3 sequence is 13 residues long. The V end was cut by 6 bases, the J end by 0 bases, with 9 bases between. Profiling relied on immunoSEQ multiplex PCR, and the TCRdb table lists in-frame clones only, not all of them. The sample consists of approximately 88,000 clones, 85% to 95% of them appearing once. This chain links TRBV19 with TRBJ2-7; D is possibly TRBD1 (6 bases). This specimen was peripheral blood, taken in the third trimester of pregnancy. This sequence was found in a female donor with multiple sclerosis, enrolled in a pregnancy study. The chain's CDR3 is CASSRDNSYEQYF. CDR3 DNA: TGTGCCAGTAGCCGGGACAACTCCTACGAGCAGTACTTC.